This T cell receptor beta chain was profiled in a study of blood T cells in healthy people across ages (dated by TCRdb to between 2014 and 2017). Context from the whole study: Template switching captured roughly one uniquely barcoded TCR beta cDNA molecule per two T cells in model experiments. The study measured age-related changes in TCR beta repertoire diversity using deep sequencing normalized with unique cDNA molecular identifiers. The study analyzed two additional independent replicas of 1 million unique cDNA reads from the same blood draw for two donors, one aged 18 to 30 and one aged 80 or older. To avoid experimental bias, donors of different ages were distributed randomly across sequencing lanes. Four age groups were formed from the donors: young (average 16 years), middle-aged (approximately 39), aged (roughly 56) and long-lived (less than 85). The paper's findings and limits, for the study overall: Compared with the aged group, the long-lived group had more naive CD4+ T cells, fewer expanded clones and increased TCR diversity, a pattern suggesting age selection. As age increased, observed TCR beta diversity per million T cells dropped in a roughly linear way, and a significant reduction was already evident by age 40. Because profiling used bulk unsorted PBMCs, naive and antigen-experienced compartments could not be compared conclusively. A strong correlation was found between observed TCR beta diversity and the percentage of naive T cells measured by flow cytometry. Estimates of total diversity from one million sequenced T cells were regarded as lower bounds and underestimates. The CMV infection status of donors was not known, potentially confounding age-related changes in expanded clonotypes.

The germline V gene sets CDR1 to SQVTM and CDR2 to ANQGSEA. From the cysteine up to the phenylalanine, the CDR3 has a length of 17 residues. Of the read, only the CDR3 DNA is kept; its 51 bases are in frame from base 1. V loses 0 bases, J loses 1 base, and the germline ends lie 17 bases apart. Libraries were prepared through 5' RACE. TCRdb lists the instrument as Illumina HiSeq 2500. The second PCR ran for roughly 7 to 11 cycles and used a J-beta primer mix along with a sample-barcoded 5' primer. Each TCR beta cDNA molecule received a unique molecular identifier from a template-switch 5' adaptor carrying 12 random nucleotides. At least 2.5 million CDR3-containing paired-end reads were obtained from each sample. All of the RNA was converted into first-strand cDNA using the Mint cDNA synthesis kit, with a TRBC-specific oligonucleotide serving as the primer. All cDNA was treated with uracil-DNA glycosylase and then went through a first 18-cycle PCR with the universal primers M1SS and BC2_uni_R. The published analysis was carried out like this. For normalization, 1 million high-quality reads, each with a distinct molecular identifier, were randomly selected from each sample. Reads sharing molecular identifiers were discarded rather than binned into consensus sequences. MiTCR, set to a Q25 quality threshold and the strictest error-elimination algorithm, was used for CDR3 identification, clonotype clustering and error correction. A nonparametric unseen species model with Euler transformation was used to estimate lower-bound total TCR beta diversity. The raw public data were reprocessed by TCRdb itself: fastp quality trimming at Q25, MiXCR clonotype calling, in-frame beta chains only. Each CDR3 protein appears once, grouped with its most common genes and DNA. None of the V and J calls come from the authors' own analysis; TCRdb made them. This sample is represented by around 900,000 distinct CDR3 sequences; more than 25% of them were singletons. Roughly 17% of the sample belongs to the ten largest clones.

As to this clonotype: The specificity of this receptor is unknown. No much larger clone exists at a distance of one base, and base qualities are not known.

The donors were some 36 Caucasian individuals from Russia, aged roughly 6 to 100 years, who were systemically healthy. Each donor gave approximately 9.4 milliliters of peripheral blood, drawn into EDTA-treated Vacutainer tubes. Ficoll-Paque density-gradient centrifugation was used to isolate PBMCs, with at least 6.5 million per sample. Trizol reagent was used to extract total RNA from PBMCs, with at least 5.5 micrograms per sample. For every donor, flow cytometry on a PBMC aliquot measured the percentage of naive CD45RAhigh/CD27high T cells. The chain uses TRBV29-1 and TRBJ2-3; the D gene is unclear. The origin of this receptor is a woman of 80 years or more in good health. Material for sequencing was blood. CDR3 loop: CSVEESRWGIRTDTQYF. DNA sequence: TGCAGCGTTGAAGAGTCGAGGTGGGGAATACGCACAGATACGCAGTATTTT.